A single T cell receptor (beta chain) is shown here with its context. This receptor's antigen is unknown. Given a much more abundant clone one base away, this may be a read error. The sample is drawn from a study of T-cell reconstitution after alpha-beta-depleted transplantation in children (dated by TCRdb to about 2016). Some background on the complete study: Using TCR repertoire profiling, the study followed T-cell immune reconstitution in a quantitative way in children after TCRalphabeta/CD19-depleted allogeneic hematopoietic cell transplantation. Results and caveats for the whole study, not just this receptor: In some patients, the high TCRbeta diversity seen at day 60 was put down to recipient T cells and intrathymic progenitors that had survived conditioning. The frequencies of hyperexpanded clones fell over the following months, and after one year, T-cell counts and TCRbeta diversity were mostly attributed to newly produced T cells. The apparently early recovery of alphabetaT-cell counts about two months after transplant reportedly depended on only several hundred rapidly expanded clones that came from non-depleted graft cells.

Library prep was done by PCR. Instrument on record: Illumina HiSeq 2500. To normalize quantification of the TCRbeta repertoire, the TCR libraries were built with molecular barcoding that relied on unique molecular identifiers. TCRdb applied fastp at Q25 and MiXCR to the public reads, then kept only in-frame beta chains. Here each entry gathers all rows of one CDR3 protein and keeps the most common genes and DNA. Counted in this sample were approximately 70,000 distinct CDR3 sequences; roughly 5.2% of them appeared once. Approximately 17% of the sample is in the top ten clones. The treatment or condition label, read with the paper, signifies: allogeneic hematopoietic cell transplantation with graft depleted of TCRalphabeta T cells and CD19 B cells. Transplant recipients were children who received TCRalphabeta/CD19-depleted allogeneic hematopoietic cell grafts. The sample here was PBMCs, mostly from graft donor cells, taken 180 days after TCRalphabeta/CD19-depleted stem cell transplant. The source of this sequence is a boy under three years old who had a stem cell transplant for acute myeloid leukemia, so the T cells may come from the graft donor.

The CDR3 reads as follows: CASSPQFSGTGMYTGELFF. The sequence in DNA is TGTGCCAGCAGTCCACAGTTCTCCGGGACAGGGATGTACACCGGGGAGCTGTTTTTT. In this chain, TRBV3-1 is recombined with TRBJ2-2; a stretch of 9 junction bases matches TRBD1. V is cut back by 6 bases and J by 3 bases, with 17 bases in the junction unmatched. Sequences LGHDT (CDR1) and YNNKEL (CDR2) are obtained from the germline V gene (reference sequence). The cysteine opens and the phenylalanine closes a CDR3 of 19 amino acids. Only the CDR3 region is kept as DNA, spanning 57 bases read in frame from base 1.